This entry lists 13 T cell receptor beta chains sequenced from one sample in a study of T cell responses to AZD1222 COVID-19 vaccine. Measured with immunoSEQ multiplex PCR; TCRdb has only the in-frame clones, and not every one. The profile covers about 97,000 clones, with around 84% appearing a single time and about 1.4% taken by the ten largest. The source was peripheral blood, collected on day 0 of AZD1222 vaccination. The receptor set was obtained from an adult in good health.

This clone was detected once. The chain links TRBV28 to TRBJ1-5, with D possibly matching TRBD1 (5 bases). Looked up from germline, CDR1 is MDHEN and CDR2 is SYDVKM. Trimming cost V 5 bases and J 0 bases, with 17 bases left between them. This CDR3 contains 17 residues. CDR3 amino acids: CASSVHGGAYSNQPQHF. The DNA of the CDR3 is TGTGCCAGCAGTGTACATGGAGGGGCCTATAGCAATCAGCCCCAGCATTTT.

This clone is a singleton in its sample. The chain uses TRBV4-3 and TRBJ2-7, with 10 bases aligning to TRBD2. V lost 3 bases and J lost 7; bases outside the gene matches: 12. Germline loops: CDR1 LGHNA, CDR2 YSLEER. The CDR3 length is 16 residues. The chain's CDR3 is CASSQQAGGPSSEQYF. The CDR3 DNA follows: TGCGCCAGCAGCCAGCAAGCGGGAGGGCCGTCCTCGGAGCAGTACTTC.

The chain joins TRBV7-9 to TRBJ2-7; 10 nucleotides agree with TRBD1. The CDR3 has 17 residues. Trimming removed 3 bases from V and 3 bases from J; junction bases left unmatched: 11. Germline V gene sequence: CDR1 SEHNR, CDR2 FQNEAQ (reference sequence). Written as DNA, the CDR3 is TGTGCCAGCAGCTTGTCTCGGGACAGGGGTTTTTTCTACGAGCAGTACTTC. This codes for CASSLSRDRGFFYEQYF.

The chain links TRBV4-1 to TRBJ2-3; 12 positions match TRBD2. Germline trimming cut 4 bases from V and 4 bases from J; bases unmatched to any gene: 6. The germline V gene has CDR1 MGHRA and CDR2 YSYEKL. CDR3 size: 16 residues. The CDR3 sequence: CASSPPSGRGADTQYF. Here the CDR3 DNA reads TGCGCCAGCAGCCCCCCTAGCGGGAGGGGCGCAGATACGCAGTATTTT.

V usage is TRBV30 and J usage is TRBJ1-6; D unresolved. Germline assignment: CDR1 GTSNPN and CDR2 SVGIG (reference sequence). This CDR3 comprises 14 residues. V lost 1 base, J lost 7 bases, and 11 bases lay in between. As DNA, the CDR3 is TGTGCCTGGAGTGGAGGACGGGGAAATTCACCCCTCCACTTT. Its protein is CAWSGGRGNSPLHF.

The rearrangement uses TRBV9 and TRBJ2-2; TRBD2 matches at 8 bases. The CDR3 consists of 15 residues. Germline trimming cut 0 bases from V and 4 bases from J; bases unmatched to any gene: 2. Germline CDR1 is SGDLS and CDR2 is YYNGEE. The CDR3 region is CASSVGSGGTGELFF. In nucleotides, the CDR3 is TGTGCCAGCAGCGTAGGAAGCGGGGGCACCGGGGAGCTGTTTTTT.

The V call is TRBV19, the J call TRBJ1-1; maybe TRBD1 (5 bases). The germline CDR1 and CDR2 sequences are LNHDA and SQIVND (reference sequence). V lost 10 bases to trimming and J lost 0 bases, with 12 bases between them. The CDR3 totals 13 residues. The CDR3: CATWGGLNTEAFF. DNA of the CDR3: TGTGCCACTTGGGGGGGGTTGAACACTGAAGCTTTCTTT.

The chain links TRBV7-2 to TRBJ1-3; 11 bases agree with TRBD1. CDR3 length: 15 amino acids. The J segment lost 8 bases and the V segment lost 5 bases, leaving 8 bases of the junction unmatched. CDR1 is SGHTA and CDR2 is FQGNSA in the germline V gene. The CDR3 bases are TGTGCCAGCAGCCCCCGGGGGACAGGGGGTTACACCATATATTTT. This sequence encodes CASSPRGTGGYTIYF.

V and J are TRBV28 and TRBJ1-2, with D tentatively TRBD1 (5 bases). The CDR3 is 13 amino acids. The V end lost 10 bases, the J end lost 4 bases, and 16 bases lay between the germline ends. From germline, CDR1 is MDHEN and CDR2 SYDVKM. CDR3 bases: TGTGCCACCCGGGACGTAAGCGGCTATGGCTACACCTTC. It specifies CATRDVSGYGYTF.

On this clone: Other DNA sequences within the sample encode an identical CDR3. V and J are TRBV7-2 and TRBJ1-2, with 8 bases aligning to TRBD1. Looked up from germline, CDR1 is SGHTA and CDR2 is FQGNSA. V was pared by 1 base and J by 1 base, with 2 bases of the junction left unmatched. This CDR3 comprises 15 residues. CDR3 loop: CASSLDRGSNYGYTF. As DNA, the CDR3 is TGTGCCAGCAGCTTAGACAGGGGGAGTAACTATGGCTACACCTTC.

This sequence joins TRBV6-2 or TRBV6-3 and TRBJ2-3; D call uncertain. CDR1 MNHEY and CDR2 SVGEGT come from the germline V gene. CDR3 length: 14 amino acids. Deletions cut 3 bases from V and 1 base from J, with 8 bases between. In nucleotides, the CDR3 is TGTGCCAGCAGTTATAGTCAGCGCACAGATACGCAGTATTTT. It yields the protein CASSYSQRTDTQYF.

This sequence joins TRBV24-1 and TRBJ1-5; D unresolved. Deletions cut 3 bases from V and 7 bases from J, with 9 bases between. CDR3 size: 13 residues. Germline CDR1 and CDR2: KGHDR and SFDVKD. CDR3 DNA: TGTGCCACCAGTGATGTAAACCAGCAGCCCCAGCATTTT. It translates to CATSDVNQQPQHF.

The gene calls are TRBV5-1 and TRBJ1-2; D is uncertain. The germline V gene has CDR1 SGHRS and CDR2 YFSETQ. The CDR3 extends over 15 amino acids. Trimming left V 4 bases short and J 3 bases short, with 16 bases between. In DNA form, the CDR3 reads TGCGCCAGCAGCCCCGATAAACTTCGGGACTATGGCTACACCTTC. This codes for CASSPDKLRDYGYTF.